These T cell receptor beta chains were read from a single sample in a study of blood T cell repertoires in COVID-19. Here immunoSEQ multiplex PCR was the method, and the copy in TCRdb shows in-frame clones only, minus some. Among roughly 57,000 clones listed, over 70% were seen once. Input material: peripheral blood. These receptors all come from a woman aged 70-85 years with acute or convalescent COVID-19. Each CDR3 is given with its conserved first and last residue. D genes are given only for firm matches. Rows give clone size only sometimes, using once, few, many, or a class for an expanded clone.

V gene	J gene	D gene	CDR3 length	clone size	CDR3 protein	CDR3 DNA
TRBV2	TRBJ1-2	TRBD1	13	.	CASRSGQGNGYTF	TGTGCCAGCAGGAGCGGACAGGGAAATGGCTACACCTTC
TRBV7-8	TRBJ2-3	TRBD1	14	.	CASRLDRVADTQYF	TGTGCCAGCAGACTGGACAGGGTTGCAGATACGCAGTATTTT
TRBV30	TRBJ1-6	.	13	.	CAWATGLNSPLHF	TGTGCCTGGGCGACAGGCCTTAATTCACCCCTCCACTTT
TRBV5-1	TRBJ1-4	TRBD1	15	.	CASSRQGAANEKLFF	TGCGCCAGCAGTCGGCAGGGGGCTGCTAATGAAAAACTGTTTTTT
TRBV2	TRBJ1-1	.	11	.	CASSATVEAFF	TGTGCCAGCAGTGCGACTGTGGAAGCTTTCTTT
TRBV14	TRBJ2-2	.	14	once	CASSQGSRTGELFF	TGTGCCAGCAGCCAAGGTTCGCGTACCGGGGAGCTGTTTTTT
TRBV11-2	TRBJ1-1	.	13	.	CASSLEPGNQAFF	TGTGCCAGCAGCTTAGAGCCGGGGAACCAAGCTTTCTTT
TRBV30	TRBJ1-2	.	13	once	CAWAGETLARYTF	TGTGCCTGGGCGGGGGAGACCCTCGCCCGCTACACCTTC
TRBV2	TRBJ1-5	.	13	medium-sized	CASSEAYNQPQHF	TGTGCCAGCAGCGAAGCATACAATCAGCCCCAGCATTTT
TRBV13	TRBJ2-1	TRBD1	15	.	CASSPGQGAVNEQFF	TGTGCCAGCAGCCCTGGACAGGGGGCGGTGAATGAGCAGTTCTTC
TRBV30	TRBJ1-4	.	15	.	CAWGSRGRRGEKLFF	TGTGCCTGGGGGTCGCGCGGACGGAGGGGAGAAAAACTGTTTTTT
TRBV5-6	TRBJ2-4	TRBD1	15	.	CASSLPQQGENIQYF	TGTGCCAGCAGCTTGCCCCAACAGGGGGAAAACATTCAGTACTTC
TRBV6-5	TRBJ2-5	TRBD1	13	.	CASSSTGVGTQYF	TGTGCCAGCAGCTCAACAGGGGTCGGGACCCAGTACTTC
TRBV4-1	TRBJ2-3	TRBD1	16	few	CASSHSPGQDSDTQYF	TGCGCCAGCAGCCACAGCCCGGGACAGGACTCAGATACGCAGTATTTT
TRBV10-3	TRBJ2-6	.	15	.	CAITNTGSGANVLTF	TGTGCCATCACCAACACAGGGTCTGGGGCCAACGTCCTGACTTTC
TRBV7-3	TRBJ1-5	.	13	few	CASSSLPNQPQHF	TGTGCCAGCAGCTCCCTCCCGAATCAGCCCCAGCATTTT
TRBV20-1	TRBJ1-5	TRBD1	15	.	CNASDTGGSYQPQHF	TGCAATGCTAGTGATACAGGGGGCTCGTATCAGCCCCAGCATTTT
TRBV7-9	TRBJ1-1	.	14	once	CASSLRQLNTEAFF	TGTGCCAGCAGCTTACGACAACTGAACACTGAAGCTTTCTTT
TRBV24-1	TRBJ1-1	TRBD1	22	.	CATRPRQGVNQNGFSAGPEAFF	TGTGCCACCAGACCGAGACAGGGGGTTAACCAGAATGGATTTTCGGCCGGGCCTGAAGCTTTCTTT
TRBV5-1	TRBJ1-1	.	16	once	CASSLGPRGTDTEAFF	TGCGCCAGCAGCTTGGGACCGCGGGGGACGGACACTGAAGCTTTCTTT
TRBV9	TRBJ1-1	.	13	few	CASSHRVNTEAFF	TGTGCCAGCAGCCACCGGGTGAACACTGAAGCTTTCTTT
TRBV14	TRBJ2-7	TRBD1	13	once	CASSPDRGYEQYF	TGTGCCAGCAGCCCGGACAGGGGCTACGAGCAGTACTTC
TRBV11-2	TRBJ2-5	.	15	.	CASSLFGRVEETQYF	TGTGCCAGCAGCTTATTCGGCAGGGTAGAGGAGACCCAGTACTTC
TRBV4-1	TRBJ2-5	TRBD2	17	.	CASSQDSAAGGQETQYF	TGCGCCAGCAGCCAAGACTCCGCGGCGGGGGGGCAAGAGACCCAGTACTTC
TRBV19	TRBJ2-6	TRBD1	15	.	CASELQGAGANVLTF	TGTGCCAGTGAACTACAGGGGGCTGGGGCCAACGTCCTGACTTTC
TRBV29-1	TRBJ2-2	.	12	.	CSARVNTGELFF	TGCAGCGCCAGGGTGAACACCGGGGAGCTGTTTTTT
TRBV7-9	TRBJ2-3	TRBD1	18	few	CASSRVGLGGPLKDTQYF	TGTGCCAGCAGCCGAGTCGGGCTAGGGGGCCCCCTGAAGGATACGCAGTATTTT
TRBV7-3	TRBJ1-1	.	15	.	CASSLEQTPNTEAFF	TGTGCCAGCAGCTTAGAACAGACACCGAACACTGAAGCTTTCTTT
TRBV15	TRBJ2-6	TRBD1	17	.	CATSRGQGSSGANVLTF	TGTGCCACCAGCAGGGGACAGGGAAGCTCTGGGGCCAACGTCCTGACTTTC
TRBV6-5	TRBJ1-6	.	13	.	CASSSAYNSPLHF	TGTGCCAGCAGTTCGGCCTATAATTCACCCCTCCACTTT
TRBV6-6	TRBJ1-5	.	14	few	CASSSGVPGQPQHF	TGTGCCAGCAGTTCCGGCGTTCCAGGGCAGCCCCAGCATTTT
TRBV7-9	TRBJ2-7	.	12	.	CASTLTRAEQYF	TGTGCCAGCACCCTCACTAGGGCCGAGCAGTACTTC
TRBV9	TRBJ1-5	TRBD1	15	.	CASSGGTVSNQPQHF	TGTGCCAGCAGCGGCGGGACAGTTAGCAATCAGCCCCAGCATTTT
TRBV30	TRBJ1-3	.	14	.	CAWTRGASGNTIYF	TGTGCCTGGACCCGGGGGGCTTCTGGAAACACCATATATTTT
TRBV5-6	TRBJ1-1	.	14	few	CASSPGGRNTEAFF	TGTGCCAGCAGCCCGGGAGGTAGAAACACTGAAGCTTTCTTT
TRBV2	TRBJ2-2	TRBD2	16	.	CASSTGTSGDSGELFF	TGTGCCAGCAGTACCGGGACTAGCGGGGATTCCGGGGAGCTGTTTTTT
TRBV11-1	TRBJ2-1	.	16	.	CASSASGTQTYNEQFF	TGTGCCAGCAGCGCATCCGGGACACAAACCTACAATGAGCAGTTCTTC
TRBV7-7	TRBJ2-1	TRBD2	15	.	CASSLERGGYNEQFF	TGTGCCAGCAGCTTAGAGCGGGGGGGCTACAATGAGCAGTTCTTC
TRBV19	TRBJ1-5	.	15	.	CASTQTGPLNQPQHF	TGTGCCAGTACTCAGACAGGCCCCCTCAATCAGCCCCAGCATTTT
TRBV4-2	TRBJ2-3	.	17	.	CASSQGLSVTSPGTQYF	TGTGCCAGCAGCCAAGGTCTCAGCGTTACTAGCCCGGGGACGCAGTATTTT
TRBV30	TRBJ1-4	.	16	.	CAWSLTGLGLGEKLFF	TGTGCCTGGAGCCTTACAGGGCTTGGGCTAGGGGAAAAACTGTTTTTT
TRBV10-1	TRBJ1-1	TRBD1	15	few	CASSAGTGMNTEAFF	TGCGCCAGCAGTGCCGGGACAGGGATGAACACTGAAGCTTTCTTT
TRBV10-3	TRBJ2-3	TRBD2	15	.	CATTYLSGDTDTQYF	TGTGCCACCACTTACCTTAGCGGGGACACAGATACGCAGTATTTT
TRBV30	TRBJ2-7	TRBD2	15	.	CAWSVGLAGLGEQYF	TGTGCCTGGAGTGTTGGACTAGCGGGGCTTGGCGAGCAGTACTTC
TRBV6-5	TRBJ1-4	.	15	.	CASSHGRGANEKLFF	TGTGCCAGCAGTCACGGGCGGGGGGCTAATGAAAAACTGTTTTTT
TRBV4-1	TRBJ2-1	TRBD2	16	.	CASSQEEAGGVNEQFF	TGCGCCAGCAGCCAAGAGGAAGCGGGGGGGGTGAATGAGCAGTTCTTC
TRBV6-5	TRBJ1-4	.	14	.	CASSRGDKGEKLFF	TGTGCCAGCAGTCGGGGGGACAAAGGAGAAAAACTGTTTTTT
TRBV6-4	TRBJ2-1	TRBD1	12	.	CASSFGQGEVFF	TGTGCCAGCAGTTTTGGACAGGGAGAGGTGTTCTTC
TRBV27	TRBJ2-1	TRBD2	15	.	CASRGGRGGLSEQFF	TGTGCCAGCAGAGGGGGGCGGGGGGGCCTCAGTGAGCAGTTCTTC
TRBV18	TRBJ1-4	.	16	few	CASSTNLQDGQEKLFF	TGTGCCAGCTCAACCAATTTACAGGACGGTCAGGAAAAACTGTTTTTT
TRBV5-1	TRBJ2-3	TRBD2	15	.	CATRLAGGSADTQYF	TGCGCCACCAGACTAGCGGGGGGGAGCGCAGATACGCAGTATTTT
TRBV11-2	TRBJ1-5	TRBD1	15	.	CASSLYRGKGQPQHF	TGTGCCAGCAGCTTATACAGGGGGAAGGGTCAGCCCCAGCATTTT
TRBV7-5	TRBJ2-7	.	17	.	CVRSPRRLQGALYEQYF	TGTGTCAGAAGCCCAAGGAGGCTACAGGGGGCCCTCTACGAGCAGTACTTC
TRBV5-8	TRBJ1-4	TRBD1	15	.	CASSLGDRTNEKLFF	TGTGCCAGCAGCTTGGGGGACAGGACTAATGAAAAACTGTTTTTT
TRBV7-7	TRBJ2-2	TRBD1	14	.	CASSQAGGTGELFF	TGTGCTAGCAGCCAGGCAGGGGGAACCGGGGAGCTGTTTTTT
TRBV10-3	TRBJ1-1	.	13	.	CAISEGRDTEAFF	TGTGCCATCAGTGAAGGGAGGGACACTGAAGCTTTCTTT
TRBV2	TRBJ1-2	.	14	few	CASLLGGLGGGYTF	TGTGCCAGCCTCCTGGGGGGACTCGGGGGTGGCTACACCTTC